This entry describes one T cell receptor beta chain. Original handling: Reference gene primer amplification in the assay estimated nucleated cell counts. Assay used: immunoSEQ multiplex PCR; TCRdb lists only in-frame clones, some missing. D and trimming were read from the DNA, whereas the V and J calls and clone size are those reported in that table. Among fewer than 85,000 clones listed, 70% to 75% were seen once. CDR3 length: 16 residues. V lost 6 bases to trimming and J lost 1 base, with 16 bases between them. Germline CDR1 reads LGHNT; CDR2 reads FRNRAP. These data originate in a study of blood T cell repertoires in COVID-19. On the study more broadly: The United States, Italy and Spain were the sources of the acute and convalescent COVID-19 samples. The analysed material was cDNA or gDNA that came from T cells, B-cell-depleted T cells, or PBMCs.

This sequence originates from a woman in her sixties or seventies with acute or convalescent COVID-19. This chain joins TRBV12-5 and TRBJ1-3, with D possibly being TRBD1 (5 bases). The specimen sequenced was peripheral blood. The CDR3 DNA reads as TGTGCTAGTGGCCCTCATACAGGAAAGTCTGGAAACACCATATATTTT. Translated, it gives CASGPHTGKSGNTIYF.